This T cell receptor beta chain was sequenced in a study of blood T cell repertoires in COVID-19. Methods used by the authors: The authors estimated nucleated cell counts from reference gene primer amplification. The table came from immunoSEQ multiplex PCR; TCRdb's copy has only in-frame clones and leaves some out. V and J calls and clone size follow that table, whereas D and trimming were derived from the DNA. The sample holds hundreds of thousands of clones, about 87% seen once. V was trimmed by 3 bases and J by 3 bases, leaving 20 bases between them. Per the germline V gene, CDR1 is LGHDT and CDR2 is YNNKEL (reference sequence). CDR3 length: 17 residues.

The rearrangement uses TRBV3-1 (or the pseudogene TRBV3-2) and TRBJ1-1, with D maybe TRBD1 (5 bases). The sequence came from a woman between 50 and 59 years old who had recovered from COVID-19. Material: PBMCs or T cells enriched from blood (not recorded which). The CDR3 region is CASSQFGGGRVDTEAFF. In DNA form, the CDR3 reads TGTGCCAGCAGCCAGTTTGGTGGGGGGAGGGTCGACACTGAAGCTTTCTTT.